This TCR beta chain was observed in a study of T cell changes during pregnancy in multiple sclerosis. The assay was immunoSEQ multiplex PCR, and TCRdb's table has in-frame clones only and misses some. Of around 84,000 clones in the sample, about 93% are singletons; the top ten hold roughly 0.9%. The CDR3 sequence is 16 residues long. CDR1 is SGHRS, CDR2 YFSETQ, per germline. Trimming left V 4 bases short and J 0 bases short, with 14 bases between. This clone was seen just once. V is TRBV5-1 and J is TRBJ1-3, with D maybe TRBD1 (5 bases). Sequencing was performed on peripheral blood, taken in the second trimester of pregnancy. This receptor was identified in a female donor in good health, enrolled as a control in a pregnancy study. CDR3 in amino acids: CASSTDTLISGNTIYF. The CDR3 DNA sequence: TGCGCCAGCAGCACGGACACATTAATCTCTGGAAACACCATATATTTT.